These 17 T cell receptor beta chains were all obtained from the same sample, sequenced in a study of spatial heterogeneity in lung cancer. Noted time point: sample taken at primary tumor resection. These receptors have no known antigen. TCRdb analysed the 5' RACE reads with MiXCR anew, one entry per CDR3 protein. The sample records 2,000 to 3,000 distinct CDR3 sequences, more than 20% being singletons. Study observations and caveats: How many expanded intratumoral alpha and beta TCRs were present tracked the tumor mutation count, which was a count of nonsynonymous mutations.

The source material was lung tumor tissue, sampled at surgery. Every receptor here comes from a male donor with early-stage non-small cell lung cancer.

This clonotype rates as large. Because this beta chain is a stray read in a library intended to capture alpha chains, its abundance should not be given much weight. J is TRBJ2-1 and V is TRBV29-1; D tentatively reads TRBD1 or TRBD2 (5 bases each). V gave up 6 bases and J gave up 4 bases, with 10 bases separating them. CDR3 length: 12 amino acids. Germline loops: CDR1 SQVTM, CDR2 ANQGSEA. The CDR3 DNA is TGCAGCGTCGGGACGGATTACAATGAGCAGTTCTTC. This sequence encodes CSVGTDYNEQFF.

In its sample, this clonotype ranks as medium-sized. This beta chain is a stray sequence in a library constructed for alpha chains; its clone size is not meaningful. The chain uses TRBV20-1 and TRBJ2-1, with 8 bases aligning to TRBD1. Germline values: CDR1 DFQATT, CDR2 SNEGSKA (reference sequence). After removal of 3 bases from V and 3 bases from J, the junction contained 4 bases not matched to a gene. The CDR3 is 14 amino acids. The CDR3: CSARDREHYNEQFF. The CDR3 DNA reads TGCAGTGCTAGGGACAGGGAACACTACAATGAGCAGTTCTTC.

This clonotype qualifies as hyperexpanded. This beta chain turned up in a library designed for alpha chains; as an off-target read, its abundance says little. This chain uses TRBV12-3 or TRBV12-4 with TRBJ2-2, with D perhaps TRBD1 (6 bases). This CDR3 spans 15 amino acids. The V gene lost 2 bases and the J gene lost 7 bases, with 14 bases spanning the gap. For the CDR3, the DNA is TGTGCCAGCAGTTTAATTCAGGGGATGAGCGGGGAGCTGTTTTTT. It specifies CASSLIQGMSGELFF.

On this clonotype: For a library built for alpha chains, this beta chain is a stray read; little rests on its size. The rearrangement links TRBV2 to TRBJ2-7; D gene unclear. V gave up 6 bases and J gave up 5 bases, with 17 bases separating them. This CDR3 has 14 residues. The germline gives CDR1 SNHLY, CDR2 FYNNEI. The CDR3 DNA reads as TGTGCCAGCAGACCCGTGATGGTTGGGGACGAGCAGTACTTC. It yields the protein CASRPVMVGDEQYF.

This clonotype appeared many times. The library was built for alpha chains, so this beta chain is an off-target read and its size means little. The CDR3 coding sequence is TGTGCCAGCAGTTACGGAGGGGGCATCGGGACAGATACGCAGTATTTT. This gives the protein CASSYGGGIGTDTQYF. V usage is TRBV6-5 and J usage is TRBJ2-3; a possible D gene is TRBD1 (7 bases). V dropped 2 bases and J dropped 3 bases, with 15 bases sitting between them. This CDR3 contains 16 residues. Germline assignment: CDR1 MNHEY and CDR2 SVGAGI.

This clonotype occurred a few times. As an off-target read in a library built for alpha chains, this beta chain has a frequency of little significance. The genes are TRBV5-8 and TRBJ2-7; a possible D gene is TRBD1 (5 bases). The germline V and J ends were trimmed by 6 bases and 5 bases, with 18 bases remaining between them. Germline V gene sequence: CDR1 SGHTS, CDR2 YDEGEE. The CDR3 is 14 amino acids. The CDR3 nucleotides are TGTGCCAGCAACTATGGGGCTATCTACCACGAGCAGTACTTC. It encodes CASNYGAIYHEQYF.

In this sample, this clonotype is medium-sized. A library made for alpha chains picked up this beta chain off target, so its size means little. This chain links TRBV7-6 with TRBJ1-1; D unresolved. The CDR3 covers 13 residues. Trimming removed 1 base at V and 5 bases at J, with 8 bases between. Germline V gene lookup returns CDR1 SGHVS and CDR2 FNYEAQ. The CDR3 reads CASSLERMTEAFF. The CDR3, as DNA: TGTGCCAGCAGCTTAGAGAGGATGACTGAAGCTTTCTTT.

Within the sample, this clonotype is large. This beta chain is an off-target read within a library intended for alpha chains, so its frequency means little. The V and J genes are TRBV12-3 or TRBV12-4 and TRBJ1-2; D gene unclear. The CDR3 covers 14 residues. V was cut by 3 bases and J by 1 base, with 9 bases left in between. In nucleotides, the CDR3 is TGTGCCAGCAGTTTTGGTGACCTTAACTATGGCTACACCTTC. Translation: CASSFGDLNYGYTF.

This clonotype is large. The library was prepared for alpha chains; this beta chain is a stray read, so its frequency means little. This chain uses TRBV13 with TRBJ1-6; unclear D gene. The germline V gene encodes CDR1 PRHDT and CDR2 FYEKMQ (reference sequence). This CDR3 has 12 residues. Trimming took off 5 bases at V and 8 bases at J, with 7 bases between the two ends. The CDR3 DNA reads as TGTGCCAGCAGCAGCGATGATTCACCCCTCCACTTT. Amino acid sequence: CASSSDDSPLHF. The entire variable domain, with the rest obtained from reference TRBV13 and TRBJ1-6, is as follows: AAGVIQSPRHLIKEKRETATLKCYPIPRHDTVYWYQQGPGQDPQFLISFYEKMQSDKGSIPDRFSAQQFSDYHSELNMSSLELGDSALYFCASSSDDSPLHFGNGTRLTVT.

In its sample, this clonotype was seen a few times. Because this beta chain is a stray read in a library intended to capture alpha chains, its abundance should not be given much weight. This sequence joins TRBV20-1 and TRBJ1-2; D not resolved. Trimming took 3 bases from V and 2 from J, leaving 10 bases between them. The CDR3 length is 13 residues. The germline CDR1 and CDR2 sequences are DFQATT and SNEGSKA (reference sequence). This chain's CDR3 is CSASSPVNYGYTF. The CDR3 nucleotides are TGCAGTGCTAGTTCTCCCGTCAACTATGGCTACACCTTC.

This clonotype was seen a few times. With the library built for alpha chains, this beta chain is off target and its frequency is not meaningful. The chain joins TRBV2 to TRBJ2-1; 8 nucleotides agree with TRBD2. Germline CDR1 SNHLY, CDR2 FYNNEI. This CDR3 comprises 14 residues. The J segment lost 8 bases and the V segment lost 7 bases, leaving 10 bases of the junction unmatched. The CDR3 DNA reads as TGTGCCAGCAAGTACAGCGGGAGTAGGTATGAGCAGTTCTTC. Encoded protein: CASKYSGSRYEQFF.

In regard to this clonotype: The library was built for alpha chains, so this beta chain is an off-target read and its size means little. CDR3 sequence reads: CATSARGDTEAFF. CDR3 sequence (DNA): TGTGCCACCAGTGCCCGTGGGGACACTGAAGCTTTCTTT. The chain uses TRBV24-1 and TRBJ1-1; no definite D call. Trimming removed 5 bases at V and 3 bases at J, with 9 bases between. This CDR3 has 13 residues. From germline, CDR1 is KGHDR and CDR2 SFDVKD.

A note on this clonotype: Within a library made for alpha chains, this beta chain is off target, and its count is uninformative. The chain is built from TRBV9 and TRBJ2-1, with 14 bases lining up with TRBD2. V was clipped by 4 bases and J by 6 bases; unmatched bases: 9. CDR3 length: 17 amino acids. Looked up from germline, CDR1 is SGDLS and CDR2 is YYNGEE. The CDR3 sequence is CASSRRIGTSGSNEQFF. CDR3 DNA sequence: TGTGCCAGCAGCCGGCGGATCGGGACTAGCGGGAGCAATGAGCAGTTCTTC.

By proportion, this clonotype is medium-sized. This beta chain came through as a stray read in a library set up for alpha chains, and its size says little. This chain connects TRBV29-1 to TRBJ2-1; D unclear. CDR1 and CDR2 (germline): SQVTM, ANQGSEA. This CDR3 is 12 amino acids long. V was shortened by 7 bases and J by 0 bases, with 7 bases between the two germline ends. The CDR3 sequence is CSADPSYNEQFF. CDR3 nucleotide sequence: TGCAGCGCTGACCCCTCCTACAATGAGCAGTTCTTC.

Points on this clonotype: Being off target in a library aimed at alpha chains, this beta chain has a size of little meaning. The chain combines TRBV20-1 with TRBJ1-4; unclear D gene. The CDR3 runs 14 residues. Germline V lookup: CDR1 DFQATT, CDR2 SNEGSKA (reference sequence). Deletions cut 3 bases from V and 5 bases from J, with 13 bases between. The CDR3 DNA sequence: TGCAGTGCTAGGGCATCTTGGGCAAATGAAAAACTGTTTTTT. It encodes CSARASWANEKLFF.

By share, this clonotype ranks as medium-sized. This beta chain is an off-target read within a library intended for alpha chains, so its frequency means little. The chain recombines TRBV7-9 with TRBJ1-2; tentatively, D is TRBD1 (5 bases). Trimming pared 1 base from V and 4 bases from J, leaving 10 bases between. This CDR3 spans 14 amino acids. Germline assignment: CDR1 SEHNR and CDR2 FQNEAQ (reference sequence). In nucleotides, the CDR3 is TGTGCCAGCAGCTTAGTAGGGACCTCCTATGGCTACACCTTC. Its translation is CASSLVGTSYGYTF.

This clonotype was seen a few times. The library was built for alpha chains, so this beta chain is an off-target read and its size means little. The chain recombines TRBV5-1 with TRBJ2-7, with 8 bases aligning to TRBD1. J lost 7 bases, V lost 2 bases, and 5 bases had no gene match. Germline loops: CDR1 SGHRS, CDR2 YFSETQ. There are 13 residues in the CDR3. CDR3 sequence reads: CASSFGQGKEQYF. The CDR3 coding sequence is TGCGCCAGCAGCTTTGGACAGGGTAAGGAGCAGTACTTC.